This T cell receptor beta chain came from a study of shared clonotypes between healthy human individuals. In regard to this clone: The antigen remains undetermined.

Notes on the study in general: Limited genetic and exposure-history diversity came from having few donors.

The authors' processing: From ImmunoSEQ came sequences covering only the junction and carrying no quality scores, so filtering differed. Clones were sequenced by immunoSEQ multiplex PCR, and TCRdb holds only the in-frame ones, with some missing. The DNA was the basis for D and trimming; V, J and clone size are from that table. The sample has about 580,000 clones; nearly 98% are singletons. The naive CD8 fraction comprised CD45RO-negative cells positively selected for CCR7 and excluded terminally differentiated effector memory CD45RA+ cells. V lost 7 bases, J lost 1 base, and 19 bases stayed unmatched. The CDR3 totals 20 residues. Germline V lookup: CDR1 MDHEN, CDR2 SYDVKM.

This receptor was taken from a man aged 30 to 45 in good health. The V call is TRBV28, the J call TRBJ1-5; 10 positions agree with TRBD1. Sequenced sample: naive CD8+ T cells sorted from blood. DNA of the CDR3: TGTGCCAGCACTTTGCCCTCTCCGGGACAGGGGTTGTCGAGCAATCAGCCCCAGCATTTT. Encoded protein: CASTLPSPGQGLSSNQPQHF.